This T cell receptor beta chain appears in the sequencing data of a study of cytotoxic CD8 clonotypes in ibrutinib-treated CLL (TCRdb year 2021). Background on the whole study: The cohort had ten to twelve relapsed/refractory and more than 14 treatment-naive patients; 17 to 18 were IGHV unmutated. All remission and progressive disease samples were collected while patients were still receiving ibrutinib. An average of 255,043 productive templates and approximately 91,000 productive rearrangements was obtained per sample. Of the roughly 81 people in the trial, 26 had longitudinal samples available. Response samples were obtained after a median of roughly eleven months of treatment, with a range of roughly 6 to 36 months. Partial responses were observed in about 24 patients and complete responses in 2; after a median follow-up of around 68 months, remission was maintained in roughly 15 patients and progression was observed in some 12. Cryopreserved peripheral blood mononuclear cells were obtained before treatment, at response, and at either sustained remission or disease progression. Study-wide findings and limitations: Sampling times were not matched between patients in sustained remission and patients whose disease was progressing, and lymph node repertoires were not examined. Public clonotypes were rare and either contracted or stayed stable during treatment, and the rise in clonality at ibrutinib response reflected the expansion of private clonotypes. Baseline clonality was found to be higher than that of age-matched healthy donors and was strongly correlated with circulating CD8+ T-cell counts. Clonality increased at ibrutinib response, stayed stable in sustained remission, and fell back toward baseline at progression.

For TCR beta library preparation, 1.5 to 2 micrograms of genomic DNA were extracted from the cryopreserved PBMCs. Longitudinal blood samples from CLL patients on ibrutinib monotherapy were analyzed using high-throughput TCR beta sequencing. The patients took part in an open-label, single-center phase 2 trial of ibrutinib monotherapy. As to this clone: The specificity of this receptor is unknown. Base quality data are lacking; no much larger clone is found one base away.

A MiSeq instrument was used for deep resolution sequencing, which targeted depths ranging from 1 in 1 million up to 1 in 200,000 T cells, with coverage averaging 10x for each clonotype. TCR beta libraries were generated with the immunoSEQ hsTCRB Kit. Regarding the original processing steps: ImmunoSEQ Data Assistant and ImmunoSEQ Analyzer were used for data analysis, and V, D and J genes were assigned according to IMGT definitions. Clonality was computed as one minus normalized Shannon entropy of productive rearrangement frequencies, ranging from 0 to 1. Only overrepresented clonotypes making up at least 0.05% of each patient's repertoire were included in the public clonotype analysis. Repertoires from thirteen age-matched healthy donors in immuneACCESS were used as clonality controls. TCRdb mirrors the immuneACCESS table, restricted to in-frame sequences. Some clones are absent from its copies; in checked studies, under half trace to an unresolved V gene, and the reason for the others is unknown. The V and J calls and clone size are taken from that table; D and trimming were inferred from the DNA. The sample contains approximately 340,000 clones, roughly 67% of them found a single time. The ten largest clonotypes hold approximately 6% of the sample.

The CDR3, from cysteine to phenylalanine, totals 15 residues. Only the CDR3 region is kept as DNA, spanning 45 bases read in frame from base 1. Based on the germline V gene, the CDR1 and CDR2 sequences are MNHEY and SVGAGI. At the junction V is shortened by 6 bases and J by 0 bases, with 11 bases in between. The sequence links TRBV6-5 to TRBJ2-2, with the D gene call left open. The sequence was obtained from a human donor with chronic lymphocytic leukemia. The material sequenced was PBMCs, taken after 36 months of ibrutinib treatment. Here the CDR3 is given as CASSLLITNTGELFF. The DNA sequence follows: TGTGCCAGCAGCCTACTTATTACGAACACCGGGGAGCTGTTTTTT.